The next 14 T cell receptor beta chains were all read from a single sample in a study of blood T cell repertoires in COVID-19. The protocol was immunoSEQ multiplex PCR, while the TCRdb copy is restricted to in-frame clones and leaves out a portion. The repertoire includes more than 400,000 clones, 90% of them detected once, and about 0.57% sits in the top ten. The specimen was PBMCs or T cells enriched from blood (not recorded which). Receptor source: a man aged 18 to 29 who had recovered from COVID-19.

The J gene is TRBJ2-3, the V gene TRBV7-9; TRBD2 might be the D (6 bases). CDR1 is SEHNR and CDR2 is FQNEAQ in the germline V gene (reference sequence). CDR3 length: 16 amino acids. Trimming cost V 2 bases and J 2 bases, with 14 bases left between them. The CDR3 here is CASSLIQGLATDTQYF. In nucleotides, the CDR3 is TGTGCCAGCAGCTTAATCCAGGGACTGGCCACAGATACGCAGTATTTT.

The chain recombines TRBV11-2 with TRBJ1-4; 7 bases agree with TRBD1. Per the germline V gene, CDR1 is SGHAT and CDR2 is FQNNGV. After removal of 5 bases from V and 7 bases from J, the junction contained 10 bases not matched to a gene. The CDR3 spans 15 residues. In DNA, the CDR3 is TGTGCCAGCAGCCCTGGGGACAGAAGAGGTGAAAAACTGTTTTTT. Residues: CASSPGDRRGEKLFF. The entire variable domain, with the rest obtained from reference TRBV11-2 and TRBJ1-4, is as follows: EAGVAQSPRYKIIEKRQSVAFWCNPISGHATLYWYQQILGQGPKLLIQFQNNGVVDDSQLPKDRFSAERLKGVDSTLKIQPAKLEDSAVYLCASSPGDRRGEKLFFGSGTQLSVL.

The chain has TRBV19 and TRBJ2-6; TRBD2 agrees at 7 bases. The germline CDR1 and CDR2 sequences are LNHDA and SQIVND (reference sequence). V lost 7 bases and J lost 1; bases outside the gene matches: 4. CDR3 length equals 15 residues. CDR3 amino acids: CASNQGGSGANVLTF. The CDR3 DNA is TGTGCCAGTAATCAGGGAGGGTCTGGGGCCAACGTCCTGACTTTC.

This clone was counted a single time. The chain is built from TRBV5-4 and TRBJ1-4, with D possibly TRBD1 on 6 matching bases. V was cut by 4 bases and J by 5 bases, with 9 bases left in between. The CDR3 is 13 amino acids. CDR1 and CDR2 from the germline V gene are SGHNT and YYREEE (reference sequence). The CDR3 DNA is TGTGCCAGCAGCGGGACAAGGAATGAAAAACTGTTTTTT. Amino acid sequence: CASSGTRNEKLFF.

The chain joins TRBV15 to TRBJ2-3; 9 bases fit TRBD2. The ends lost 4 bases at V and 3 bases at J; junction bases unmatched: 5. The CDR3 extends over 15 amino acids. CDR1 and CDR2 (germline): LNHNV, YYDKDF (reference sequence). Here the CDR3 reads CATSIEREATDTQYF. The CDR3 bases are TGTGCCACCAGCATAGAGCGGGAGGCAACAGATACGCAGTATTTT.

This clone showed up just once. The chain employs TRBV5-6 and TRBJ2-1, with D perhaps matching TRBD1 (6 bases). The germline gives CDR1 SGHDT, CDR2 YYEEEE. The CDR3 has 15 amino acids. V was pared by 6 bases and J by 1 base, with 14 bases between. DNA for the CDR3: TGTGCCAGCACCCGGCGAGGGGGTTCCTACAATGAGCAGTTCTTC. This codes for CASTRRGGSYNEQFF.

The V gene is TRBV2, the J gene TRBJ1-2; the match to TRBD1 covers 9 bases. The J segment lost 8 bases and the V segment lost 7 bases, leaving 5 bases of the junction unmatched. CDR1 and CDR2 from the germline V gene are SNHLY and FYNNEI. The CDR3 spans 12 residues. The CDR3 sequence: CASTRTGGGYTF. CDR3 in DNA: TGTGCCAGCACCAGAACAGGGGGCGGCTACACCTTC.

This rearrangement joins TRBV6-5 to TRBJ1-3; the D is unclear. The CDR3 length is 15 residues. Germline loops: CDR1 MNHEY, CDR2 SVGAGI. V gave up 8 bases and J gave up 0 bases, with 14 bases separating them. The CDR3 DNA sequence: TGTGCCAGCCGGGAACACCCACCCTCTGGAAACACCATATATTTT. Protein: CASREHPPSGNTIYF.

The chain is built from TRBV2 and TRBJ1-5; the D is unclear. Germline V CDR1 and CDR2: SNHLY, FYNNEI. Trimming left V 0 bases short and J 0 bases short, with 6 bases between. The CDR3 spans 15 residues. The CDR3 DNA reads TGTGCCAGCAGTGAAGCGCTCGGTAGCAATCAGCCCCAGCATTTT. It codes for CASSEALGSNQPQHF.

This sequence joins TRBV6-4 and TRBJ1-2; 8 bases align to TRBD1. V lost 2 bases and J lost 6; bases outside the gene matches: 5. Germline CDR1 is MRHNA and CDR2 is SNTAGT. This CDR3 region has 14 residues. CDR3: CASSDPDRGHGYTF. CDR3 DNA: TGTGCCAGCAGTGACCCAGACAGGGGTCATGGCTACACCTTC.

The chain links TRBV4-1 to TRBJ1-5; no clear D gene. V gave up 0 bases and J gave up 7 bases, with 19 bases separating them. The CDR3 runs to 17 residues. CDR1 MGHRA and CDR2 YSYEKL come from the germline V gene. DNA for the CDR3: TGCGCCAGCAGCCAAGATCAGGCAGATTTAAGGATGCAGCCCCAGCATTTT. Amino acids: CASSQDQADLRMQPQHF.

The V call is TRBV5-6, the J call TRBJ2-4; D gene unclear. The CDR3 consists of 15 residues. The V gene's germline CDR1 is SGHDT and CDR2 YYEEEE. V was clipped by 0 bases and J by 6 bases, with 13 bases between them. CDR3 sequence reads: CASSLGAQRINIQYF. The CDR3 DNA reads as TGTGCCAGCAGCTTGGGGGCCCAGAGAATAAACATTCAGTACTTC.

This chain connects TRBV28 to TRBJ1-1; weak D call: TRBD1 (6 bases). Germline CDR1 reads MDHEN; CDR2 reads SYDVKM. V lost 11 bases to trimming and J lost 6 bases, with 13 bases between them. The CDR3 contains 11 residues. CDR3 residues: CAAQGRAEAFF. CDR3 sequence (DNA): TGTGCCGCACAGGGTAGGGCTGAAGCTTTCTTT.

This chain joins TRBV27 and TRBJ1-1; 8 positions agree with TRBD1. CDR3 size: 13 residues. Trimming cost V 5 bases and J 7 bases; bases outside gene matches: 6. Germline V gives CDR1 MNHEY, CDR2 SMNVEV (reference sequence). CDR3 residues: CASSPRTGFEAFF. The CDR3 DNA sequence: TGTGCCAGCAGTCCCAGGACAGGGTTTGAAGCTTTCTTT.